The 19 T cell receptor beta chains presented below share a single source sample, sequenced in a study of blood T cell repertoires in COVID-19. Measured with immunoSEQ multiplex PCR; TCRdb has only the in-frame clones, and not every one. The profile shows 200,000 to 300,000 clones, approximately 85% of them singletons. The sample taken for sequencing was peripheral blood. Every receptor here comes from a man at least 80 years old with acute or convalescent COVID-19.

V gene TRBV30 combines with J gene TRBJ1-6; D possibly corresponds to TRBD1 (5 bases). Germline-derived CDR1 and CDR2 are GTSNPN and SVGIG (reference sequence). The ends were cut back, 4 bases at V and 0 bases at J, with 19 bases in the middle. This CDR3 has 18 amino acids. CDR3 region: CAWNVGGDPNSYNSPLHF. In DNA form, the CDR3 reads TGTGCCTGGAACGTTGGGGGGGACCCAAACTCCTATAATTCACCCCTCCACTTT.

The chain uses TRBV6-5 and TRBJ1-4; the D gene is possibly TRBD1 (5 bases). This CDR3 contains 14 residues. Germline CDR1 MNHEY, CDR2 SVGAGI. V lost 2 bases and J lost 7, with 11 bases in between. CDR3 sequence: CASSYGREGEKLFF. CDR3 nucleotides: TGTGCCAGCAGTTACGGCAGGGAGGGTGAAAAACTGTTTTTT.

The gene calls are TRBV9 and TRBJ1-2; 8 bases are shared with TRBD1. The germline V gene encodes CDR1 SGDLS and CDR2 YYNGEE. There are 12 residues in the CDR3. V shed 4 bases, J shed 8 bases, and the junction held 4 bases outside the gene matches. CDR3 residues: CASSPDRGGYTF. DNA for the CDR3: TGTGCCAGCAGCCCAGACAGGGGCGGCTACACCTTC.

The chain has TRBV29-1 and TRBJ2-7; TRBD1 aligns across 7 bases. The CDR3 covers 14 residues. CDR1 and CDR2 (germline): SQVTM, ANQGSEA. Trimming removed 6 bases from V and 4 bases from J; junction bases left unmatched: 12. The CDR3 region has the DNA TGCAGCGTCCGCACCCGCAGGGGGTCGTACGAGCAGTACTTC. This translates into CSVRTRRGSYEQYF.

J is TRBJ2-1 and V is TRBV28; 7 positions match TRBD1. The CDR3 runs to 15 residues. The junction had 5 bases not matched to a gene; V was cut back by 5 bases and J by 1 base. Germline V CDR1 and CDR2: MDHEN, SYDVKM. CDR3 sequence reads: CASSPPGQSYNEQFF. In nucleotides, the CDR3 is TGTGCCAGCAGTCCTCCGGGACAGTCCTACAATGAGCAGTTCTTC.

This rearrangement joins TRBV2 to TRBJ1-2; D not resolved. Germline CDR1 reads SNHLY; CDR2 reads FYNNEI. V dropped 1 base and J dropped 8 bases, with 11 bases sitting between them. This CDR3 contains 13 residues. The CDR3 loop reads CASSEGRTQGYTF. The DNA for the CDR3 is TGTGCCAGCAGTGAAGGACGGACTCAAGGCTACACCTTC.

There are a few counts of this clone. The V and J genes are TRBV4-1 and TRBJ2-5; TRBD2 matches 9 bases. With 3 bases clipped from V and 4 bases from J, the junction kept 6 bases outside the gene matches. Per the germline V gene, CDR1 is MGHRA and CDR2 is YSYEKL. The CDR3 spans 15 residues. This CDR3 reads CASSQDGTSIETQYF. CDR3 DNA sequence: TGCGCCAGCAGCCAGGACGGGACTAGCATAGAGACCCAGTACTTC.

V is TRBV2 and J is TRBJ2-1; D is perhaps TRBD1 (6 bases). The CDR3 runs to 16 residues. Trimming pared 6 bases from V and 5 bases from J, leaving 20 bases between. The germline CDR1 and CDR2 sequences are SNHLY and FYNNEI. The CDR3 reads CASRLLRGAGDNEQFF. Written as DNA, the CDR3 is TGTGCCAGCAGACTACTCAGGGGCGCCGGGGACAATGAGCAGTTCTTC.

This clone was detected only once. CDR3 coding DNA: TGTGCTAGTGGTTTGCCCCCCGCAAGGCATCGGGACAACGAGCAGTACTTC. Translated: CASGLPPARHRDNEQYF. This chain uses TRBV12-5 with TRBJ2-7, with D perhaps matching TRBD1 (6 bases). Looked up from germline, CDR1 is LGHNT and CDR2 is FRNRAP. The CDR3 runs 17 residues. V gave up 2 bases and J gave up 5 bases, with 22 bases separating them.

The rearrangement uses TRBV6-6 and TRBJ2-7; 7 bases are a match to TRBD2. The CDR3 is 12 amino acids. The trim removed 7 bases at V and 3 bases at J, leaving 3 bases unmatched. Germline CDR1 and CDR2: MNHNY and SVGAGI (reference sequence). This chain's CDR3 is CASIGGIYEQYF. CDR3 nucleotide sequence: TGTGCCAGCATCGGGGGGATCTACGAGCAGTACTTC.

This clone appeared once. V usage is TRBV11-2 and J usage is TRBJ1-1; 7 positions match TRBD1. This CDR3 is built from 14 residues. The germline gives CDR1 SGHAT, CDR2 FQNNGV. V lost 3 bases, J lost 4 bases, and 5 bases stayed unmatched. CDR3 DNA: TGTGCCAGCAGCTTCGACAGGGCCGGCACTGAAGCTTTCTTT. Translated: CASSFDRAGTEAFF.

V and J are TRBV18 and TRBJ1-1; D is unclear. The V gene lost 5 bases and the J gene lost 6 bases, with 16 bases spanning the gap. The CDR3 consists of 14 residues. Germline V lookup: CDR1 KGHSH, CDR2 LQKENI. The CDR3 protein is CASSSGVNTAEAFF. The CDR3 nucleotides are TGTGCCAGCTCATCGGGAGTTAACACAGCTGAAGCTTTCTTT.

This chain uses TRBV27 with TRBJ2-2; a weak D match, TRBD1 (6 bases). The CDR3 consists of 16 residues. V dropped 7 bases and J dropped 0 bases, with 15 bases sitting between them. CDR1 is MNHEY and CDR2 is SMNVEV in the germline V gene (reference sequence). CDR3 bases: TGTGCCAGCACCATCTTAGGGGGTTCGAACACCGGGGAGCTGTTTTTT. It translates to CASTILGGSNTGELFF.

A few counts support this clone. The rearrangement links TRBV6-1 to TRBJ1-6; tentative D call: TRBD1 (5 bases). Germline CDR1 reads MNHNS; CDR2 reads SASEGT. The CDR3 extends over 13 amino acids. V lost 2 bases to trimming and J lost 7 bases, with 6 bases between them. CDR3 sequence: CASSEPGNSPLHF. The CDR3 coding sequence is TGTGCCAGCAGTGAACCAGGGAATTCACCCCTCCACTTT.

Here the CDR3 DNA reads TGTGCCAGCAGCTTCCCGGGACAGGGGGCAGGTACTGAAGCTTTCTTT. Translation: CASSFPGQGAGTEAFF. V and J are TRBV7-8 and TRBJ1-1, with 12 nucleotides matching TRBD1. The CDR3 runs to 16 residues. Germline V gene data show CDR1 as SGHVS and CDR2 as FQNEAQ. Trimming removed 3 bases from V and 5 bases from J; junction bases left unmatched: 7.

This chain links TRBV19 with TRBJ2-2; a weak D match, TRBD1 (5 bases). The CDR3 covers 16 residues. CDR1 and CDR2 from the germline V gene are LNHDA and SQIVND (reference sequence). Between the trimmed V and J ends, which lost 1 base and 5 bases, there was a span of 14 bases. CDR3 residues: CASSIGSRVPTGELFF. In DNA form, the CDR3 reads TGTGCCAGTAGTATAGGGAGCAGGGTTCCTACCGGGGAGCTGTTTTTT.

The CDR3 region has the DNA TGTGCCAGCAGTTTAGGGCCTCAGGGTTCTAACTATGGCTACACCTTC. Its protein product is CASSLGPQGSNYGYTF. This chain connects TRBV6-5 to TRBJ1-2; D might be TRBD1 (5 bases). The germline V gene has CDR1 MNHEY and CDR2 SVGAGI. Trimming stripped 4 bases from V and 0 bases from J, with 15 bases between. CDR3 length: 16 residues.

The chain combines TRBV10-3 with TRBJ1-1, with TRBD1 identical over 7 bases. The CDR3 contains 13 residues. Trimming cost V 6 bases and J 4 bases; bases outside gene matches: 5. The germline gives CDR1 ENHRY, CDR2 SYGVKD. The CDR3 DNA reads TGTGCCATCAGACAGGGGACGGCCACTGAAGCTTTCTTT. Amino acids: CAIRQGTATEAFF.

The chain couples TRBV2 to TRBJ1-2, with 12 bases fitting TRBD1. The germline V gene has CDR1 SNHLY and CDR2 FYNNEI. The CDR3 sequence is 17 residues long. With V trimmed by 4 bases and J by 5 bases, 11 bases remained unmatched. This CDR3 reads CASSGEGDRGLLYGYTF. The CDR3 DNA is TGTGCCAGCAGTGGTGAGGGGGACAGGGGGCTCTTATATGGCTACACCTTC.